This T cell receptor beta chain stems from a study of OX40 agonist ivuxolimab in advanced cancers. Study-level background: The study reported partial responses in three patients: one hepatocellular carcinoma, two cutaneous melanoma.

The method was immunoSEQ multiplex PCR; TCRdb's version includes in-frame clones alone and lacks a portion of them. Here the sample spans 60,000 to 65,000 clones, 75% to 90% being singletons. The V gene's germline CDR1 is SGDLS and CDR2 YYNGEE. There are 16 residues in the CDR3. The V gene lost 0 bases and the J gene lost 1 base, with 11 bases spanning the gap. This receptor was taken from an adult with an advanced solid tumor such as melanoma, head and neck, liver or kidney cancer. The V call is TRBV9, the J call TRBJ1-3; TRBD1 might be the D (6 bases). The sequencing here drew on CD4+ or CD8+ T cells sorted from blood, taken in a trial of the OX40 agonist ivuxolimab. The CDR3 is CASSVVSGASGNTIYF. The DNA of the CDR3 is TGTGCCAGCAGCGTAGTTTCAGGGGCATCTGGAAACACCATATATTTT.